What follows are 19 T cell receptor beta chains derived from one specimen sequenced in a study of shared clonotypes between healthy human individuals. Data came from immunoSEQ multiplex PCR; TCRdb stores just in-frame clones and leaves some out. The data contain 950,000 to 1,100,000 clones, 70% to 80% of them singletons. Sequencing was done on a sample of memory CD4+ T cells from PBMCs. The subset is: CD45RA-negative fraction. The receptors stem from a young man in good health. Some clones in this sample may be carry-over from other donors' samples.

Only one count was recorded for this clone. CDR3 amino acids: CASSFPSADGNTIYF. The CDR3 nucleotides are TGTGCCAGCAGTTTCCCCAGCGCAGATGGAAACACCATATATTTT. V and J are TRBV6-5 and TRBJ1-3; D remains unclear. Germline CDR1 and CDR2: MNHEY and SVGAGI. This CDR3 spans 15 amino acids. Trimming removed 4 bases at V and 3 bases at J, with 13 bases between.

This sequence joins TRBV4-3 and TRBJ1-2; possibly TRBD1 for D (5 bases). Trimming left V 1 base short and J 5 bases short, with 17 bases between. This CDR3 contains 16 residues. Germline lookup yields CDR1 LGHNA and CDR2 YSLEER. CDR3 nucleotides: TGCGCCAGCAGCCAAGCTTGGGGGGGGACCGAGTATGGCTACACCTTC. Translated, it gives CASSQAWGGTEYGYTF.

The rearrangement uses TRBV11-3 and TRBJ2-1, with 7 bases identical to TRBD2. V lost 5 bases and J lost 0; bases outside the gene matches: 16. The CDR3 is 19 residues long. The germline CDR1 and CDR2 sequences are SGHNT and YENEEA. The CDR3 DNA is TGTGCCAGCAGCAATTTAGGGGCTAGCGGATTTAGCTCCTACAATGAGCAGTTCTTC. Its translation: CASSNLGASGFSSYNEQFF.

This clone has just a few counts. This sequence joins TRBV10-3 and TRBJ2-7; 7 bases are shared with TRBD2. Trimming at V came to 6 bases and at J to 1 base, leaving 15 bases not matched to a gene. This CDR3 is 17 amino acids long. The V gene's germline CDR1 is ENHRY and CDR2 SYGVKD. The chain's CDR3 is CAISRDHGGSRSYEQYF. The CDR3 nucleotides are TGTGCCATCAGCCGAGACCATGGCGGGAGTCGTTCCTACGAGCAGTACTTC.

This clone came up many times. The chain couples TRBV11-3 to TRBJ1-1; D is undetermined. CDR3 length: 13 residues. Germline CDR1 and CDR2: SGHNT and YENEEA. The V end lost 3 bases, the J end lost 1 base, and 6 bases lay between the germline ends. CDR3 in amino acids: CASSFTENTEAFF. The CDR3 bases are TGTGCCAGCAGCTTTACAGAGAACACTGAAGCTTTCTTT.

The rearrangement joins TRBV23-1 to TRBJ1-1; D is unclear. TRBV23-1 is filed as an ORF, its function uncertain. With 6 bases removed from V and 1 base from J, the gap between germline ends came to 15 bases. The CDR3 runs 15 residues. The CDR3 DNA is TGCGCCAGCAGACCCCCATGGGAGCAGAACACTGAAGCTTTCTTT. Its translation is CASRPPWEQNTEAFF.

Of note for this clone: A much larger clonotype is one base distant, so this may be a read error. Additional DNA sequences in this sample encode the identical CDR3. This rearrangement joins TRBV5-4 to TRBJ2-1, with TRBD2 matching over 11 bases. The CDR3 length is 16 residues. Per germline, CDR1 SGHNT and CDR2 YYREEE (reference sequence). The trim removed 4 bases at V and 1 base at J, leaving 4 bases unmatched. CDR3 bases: TGTGCCAGCAGCCTGGGGACTAGCGGATCCTACAATGAGCAGTTCTTC. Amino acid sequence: CASSLGTSGSYNEQFF.

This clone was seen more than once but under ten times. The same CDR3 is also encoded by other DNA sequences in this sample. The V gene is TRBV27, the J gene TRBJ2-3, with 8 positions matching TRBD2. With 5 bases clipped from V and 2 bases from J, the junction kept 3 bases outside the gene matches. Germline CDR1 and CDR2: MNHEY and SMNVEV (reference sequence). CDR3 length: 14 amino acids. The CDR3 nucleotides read TGTGCCAGCAGTCGCGGGAGGTTCACAGATACGCAGTATTTT. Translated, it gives CASSRGRFTDTQYF.

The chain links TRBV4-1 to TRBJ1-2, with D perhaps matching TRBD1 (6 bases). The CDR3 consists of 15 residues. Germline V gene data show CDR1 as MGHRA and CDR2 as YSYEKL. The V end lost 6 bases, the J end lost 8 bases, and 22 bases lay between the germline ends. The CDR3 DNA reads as TGCGCCAGCAGTACCATAGGAACTGGGGGGCGCGGCTACACCTTC. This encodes CASSTIGTGGRGYTF.

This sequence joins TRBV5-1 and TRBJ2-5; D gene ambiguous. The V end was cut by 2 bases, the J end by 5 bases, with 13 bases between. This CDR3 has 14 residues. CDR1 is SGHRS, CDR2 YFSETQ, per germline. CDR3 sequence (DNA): TGCGCCAGCAGCTTCAAGGGAATTGGGGAGACCCAGTACTTC. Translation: CASSFKGIGETQYF. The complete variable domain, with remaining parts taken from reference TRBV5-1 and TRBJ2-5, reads KAGVTQTPRYLIKTRGQQVTLSCSPISGHRSVSWYQQTPGQGLQFLFEYFSETQRNKGNFPGRFSGRQFSNSRSEMNVSTLELGDSALYLCASSFKGIGETQYFGPGTRLLVL.

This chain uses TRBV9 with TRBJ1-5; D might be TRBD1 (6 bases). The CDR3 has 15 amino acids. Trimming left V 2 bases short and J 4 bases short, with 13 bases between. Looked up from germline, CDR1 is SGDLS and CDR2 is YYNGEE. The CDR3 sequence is CASSVEGQKNQPQHF. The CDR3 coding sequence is TGTGCCAGCAGCGTGGAAGGACAGAAGAATCAGCCCCAGCATTTT.

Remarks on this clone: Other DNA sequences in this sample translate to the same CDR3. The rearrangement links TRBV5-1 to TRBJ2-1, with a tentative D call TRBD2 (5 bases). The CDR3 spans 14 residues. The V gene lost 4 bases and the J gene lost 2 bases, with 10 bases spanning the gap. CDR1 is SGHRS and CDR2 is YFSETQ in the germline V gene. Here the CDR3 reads CASSVSGTYNEQFF. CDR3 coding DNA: TGCGCCAGCAGCGTGAGCGGAACCTACAATGAGCAGTTCTTC.

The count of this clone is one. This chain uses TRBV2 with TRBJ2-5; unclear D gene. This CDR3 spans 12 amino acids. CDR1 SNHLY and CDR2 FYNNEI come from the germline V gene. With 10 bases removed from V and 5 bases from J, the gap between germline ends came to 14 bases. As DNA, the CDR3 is TGTGCCACCTCATGGAGTGTGGAGACCCAGTACTTC. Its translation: CATSWSVETQYF.

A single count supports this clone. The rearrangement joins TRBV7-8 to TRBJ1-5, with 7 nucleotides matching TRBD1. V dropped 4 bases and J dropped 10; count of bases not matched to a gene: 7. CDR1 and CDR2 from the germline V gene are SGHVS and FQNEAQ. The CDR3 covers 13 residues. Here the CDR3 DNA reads TGTGCCAGCAGCTCGACAGGGATCCAACCCCAGCATTTT. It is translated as CASSSTGIQPQHF. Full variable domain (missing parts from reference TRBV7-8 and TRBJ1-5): GAGVSQSPRYKVAKRGQDVALRCDPISGHVSLFWYQQALGQGPEFLTYFQNEAQLDKSGLPSDRFFAERPEGSVSTLKIQRTQQEDSAVYLCASSSTGIQPQHFGDGTRLSIL.

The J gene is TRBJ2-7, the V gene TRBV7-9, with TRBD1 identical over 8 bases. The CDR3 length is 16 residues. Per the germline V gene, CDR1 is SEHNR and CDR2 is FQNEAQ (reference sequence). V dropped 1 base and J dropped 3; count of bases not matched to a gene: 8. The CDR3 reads CASSLEGGTGLYEQYF. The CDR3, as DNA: TGTGCCAGCAGCTTAGAGGGCGGGACAGGCCTCTACGAGCAGTACTTC.

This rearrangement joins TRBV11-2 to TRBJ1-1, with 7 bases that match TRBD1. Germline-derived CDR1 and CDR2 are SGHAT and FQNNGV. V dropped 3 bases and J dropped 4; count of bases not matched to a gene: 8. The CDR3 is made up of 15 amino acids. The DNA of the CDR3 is TGTGCCAGCAGCTTGCAAGGGACAGTGAGCACTGAAGCTTTCTTT. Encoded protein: CASSLQGTVSTEAFF.

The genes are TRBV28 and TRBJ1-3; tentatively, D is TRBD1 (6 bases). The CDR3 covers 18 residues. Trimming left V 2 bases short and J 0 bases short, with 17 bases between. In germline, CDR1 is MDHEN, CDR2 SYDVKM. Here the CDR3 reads CASSLTPGTLFSGNTIYF. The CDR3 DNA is TGTGCCAGCAGTTTAACACCCGGGACACTTTTCTCTGGAAACACCATATATTTT.

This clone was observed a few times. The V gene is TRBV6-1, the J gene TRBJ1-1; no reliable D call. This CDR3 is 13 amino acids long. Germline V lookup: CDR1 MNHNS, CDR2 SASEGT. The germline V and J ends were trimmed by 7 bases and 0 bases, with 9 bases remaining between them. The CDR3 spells CASTARMNTEAFF. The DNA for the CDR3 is TGTGCCAGCACGGCCCGGATGAACACTGAAGCTTTCTTT.

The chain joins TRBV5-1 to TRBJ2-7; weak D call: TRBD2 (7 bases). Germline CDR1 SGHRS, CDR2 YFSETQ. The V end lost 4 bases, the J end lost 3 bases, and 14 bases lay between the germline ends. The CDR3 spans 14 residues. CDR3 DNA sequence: TGCGCCAGCAGCCAAGGGGGGGCCGGCTACGAGCAGTACTTC. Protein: CASSQGGAGYEQYF.